Below, one TCR beta chain is given with its context. A sample-barcoded 5' primer and a J-beta primer mix were used in a second PCR of roughly 6 to 12 cycles. A 12-random-nucleotide template-switch adaptor tagged each cDNA molecule. TCRdb analysed the 5' RACE reads with MiXCR anew, one entry per CDR3 protein. The sample gives around 1,100,000 distinct CDR3 sequences, roughly two fifths of which show up once; about an eighth is in the top ten. The sample originates from a study of blood T cells in healthy people across ages. Aged about 6 to 95, donors were systemically healthy Caucasians from Russia. The TCR originated in a man aged 18 to 30 in good health. The sample comprised blood.

The CDR3 nucleotides are TGTGCCAGCAGTGAGTTGGGAGGGGACCAGCCCCAGCATTTT. Translating gives CASSELGGDQPQHF. The V call is TRBV2, the J call TRBJ1-5; possibly TRBD1 for D (5 bases). The CDR3 is 14 residues long. The germline V and J ends were trimmed by 3 bases and 7 bases, with 13 bases remaining between them. CDR1 is SNHLY and CDR2 is FYNNEI in the germline V gene.